The 20 T cell receptor beta chains listed next were all sequenced from one sample in a study of shared clonotypes between healthy human individuals. The table came from immunoSEQ multiplex PCR; TCRdb's copy has only in-frame clones and leaves some out. The sample includes some 1 million clones, about 74% of them seen just once. Sequencing input: memory CD4+ T cells sorted from blood. Subset meaning: CD45RA-negative fraction. The receptors derive from a man younger than 35 in good health.

This chain links TRBV11-2 with TRBJ2-5, with 9 bases matching TRBD2. The germline V gene has CDR1 SGHAT and CDR2 FQNNGV. This CDR3 spans 15 amino acids. Germline trimming cut 6 bases from V and 5 bases from J; bases unmatched to any gene: 10. CDR3 DNA sequence: TGTGCCAGCAGGAACCCGGGACTAGCACGCGAGACCCAGTACTTC. Translated, it gives CASRNPGLARETQYF.

J is TRBJ1-5 and V is TRBV30, with D unresolved. The V and J ends lost 2 bases and 5 bases respectively, with 10 bases between them. The CDR3 has 13 residues. Per the germline V gene, CDR1 is GTSNPN and CDR2 is SVGIG (reference sequence). The CDR3 spells CAWSQYSDQPQHF. Written as DNA, the CDR3 is TGTGCCTGGAGTCAATACTCCGATCAGCCCCAGCATTTT.

The sample holds a few counts of this clone. The rearrangement links TRBV7-2 to TRBJ2-7, with 15 bases matching TRBD2. Per the germline V gene, CDR1 is SGHTA and CDR2 is FQGNSA. The CDR3 has 18 amino acids. Trimming at V came to 5 bases and at J to 2 bases, leaving 10 bases not matched to a gene. The CDR3 DNA sequence: TGTGCCAGCAGCCTCGGACTAGCGGGGGGGCCAGGGGCCTACGAGCAGTACTTC. It encodes CASSLGLAGGPGAYEQYF. Full variable domain (outside the CDR3, taken from reference TRBV7-2 and TRBJ2-7): GAGVSQSPSNKVTEKGKDVELRCDPISGHTALYWYRQSLGQGLEFLIYFQGNSAPDKSGLPSDRFSAERTGGSVSTLTIQRTQQEDSAVYLCASSLGLAGGPGAYEQYFGPGTRLTVT.

CDR3 sequence reads: CASSFIRGASNYGYTF. As DNA, the CDR3 is TGTGCCAGCAGTTTTATACGAGGGGCTTCTAACTATGGCTACACCTTC. The chain joins TRBV28 to TRBJ1-2, with a tentative D call TRBD1 (5 bases). The CDR3 runs to 16 residues. V shed 3 bases and J shed 0 bases, with 14 bases lying between them. Germline-derived CDR1 and CDR2 are MDHEN and SYDVKM.

V and J are TRBV9 and TRBJ1-3; the D gene is possibly TRBD1 (5 bases). Germline-derived CDR1 and CDR2 are SGDLS and YYNGEE. This CDR3 spans 17 amino acids. Trimming shortened V by 0 bases and J by 0 bases, and 13 bases separated the two germline ends. This CDR3 is CASSVESGTSSGNTIYF. In nucleotides, the CDR3 is TGTGCCAGCAGCGTAGAATCAGGGACTAGCTCTGGAAACACCATATATTTT.

This rearrangement joins TRBV7-6 to TRBJ2-5, with D possibly being TRBD2 (5 bases). CDR3 length equals 13 residues. V lost 2 bases and J lost 5, with 9 bases in between. The germline gives CDR1 SGHVS, CDR2 FNYEAQ. The CDR3 DNA follows: TGTGCCAGCAGCTTATCGCTAGCCGAGACCCAGTACTTC. Amino acid sequence: CASSLSLAETQYF.

The chain recombines TRBV7-9 with TRBJ2-7; TRBD1 matches at 8 bases. CDR3 length equals 16 residues. Germline trimming cut 2 bases from V and 1 base from J; bases unmatched to any gene: 7. Germline lookup yields CDR1 SEHNR and CDR2 FQNEAQ (reference sequence). Written as DNA, the CDR3 is TGTGCCAGCAGCTTATGGAGGACAGGGAAATCCTACGAGCAGTACTTC. The encoded protein is CASSLWRTGKSYEQYF.

J is TRBJ1-5 and V is TRBV2, with 10 bases that match TRBD1. With V trimmed by 6 bases and J by 0 bases, 5 bases remained unmatched. In germline, CDR1 is SNHLY, CDR2 FYNNEI. The CDR3 runs 16 residues. CDR3 sequence reads: CASRGDRGRSNQPQHF. For the CDR3, the DNA is TGTGCCAGCAGGGGCGACAGGGGGCGTAGCAATCAGCCCCAGCATTTT.

This rearrangement joins TRBV10-3 to TRBJ1-5; D is perhaps TRBD1 (6 bases). V dropped 10 bases and J dropped 5 bases, with 15 bases sitting between them. The CDR3 covers 13 residues. Germline-derived CDR1 and CDR2 are ENHRY and SYGVKD. The CDR3 spells CATNTGTDQPQHF. CDR3 in DNA: TGTGCCACCAATACAGGGACCGATCAGCCCCAGCATTTT.

The chain combines TRBV6-1 with TRBJ1-3; D is uncertain. The CDR3 is made up of 14 amino acids. Trimming left V 4 bases short and J 2 bases short, with 9 bases between. CDR1 and CDR2 from the germline V gene are MNHNS and SASEGT. The CDR3, as DNA: TGTGCCAGCAGTGCCGAGACGCCTGGAAACACCATATATTTT. Encoded protein: CASSAETPGNTIYF.

This chain joins TRBV18 and TRBJ2-3; 8 bases align to TRBD2. The CDR3 has 17 amino acids. Germline loops: CDR1 KGHSH, CDR2 LQKENI. J was trimmed by 0 bases and V by 1 base; bases with no gene match: 6. CDR3 in DNA: TGTGCCAGCTCACCACAGGTGGCTAGCGGGAGCACAGATACGCAGTATTTT. Translating it yields CASSPQVASGSTDTQYF.

This clone appeared a single time. The genes are TRBV2 and TRBJ2-7, with D possibly matching TRBD1 (6 bases). Trimming took off 10 bases at V and 6 bases at J, with 25 bases between the two ends. CDR1 SNHLY and CDR2 FYNNEI come from the germline V gene. This CDR3 has 15 amino acids. The CDR3 nucleotides are TGTGCCACCGCCGACGAGCCGACAGGCAGGGGCGAGCAGTACTTC. Its translation is CATADEPTGRGEQYF.

This rearrangement joins TRBV27 to TRBJ2-7; 9 bases are shared with TRBD2. The J segment lost 6 bases and the V segment lost 5 bases, leaving 11 bases of the junction unmatched. The CDR3 loop spans 15 amino acids. The germline CDR1 and CDR2 sequences are MNHEY and SMNVEV (reference sequence). The CDR3 bases are TGTGCCAGCAGTCGCTGGCTAGCGGGGCCAACCGAGCAGTACTTC. Its translation: CASSRWLAGPTEQYF.

The rearrangement links TRBV19 to TRBJ2-5; 7 bases fit TRBD1. Germline CDR1 and CDR2: LNHDA and SQIVND (reference sequence). V gave up 5 bases and J gave up 4 bases; unmatched junction bases: 7. This CDR3 has 14 amino acids. The CDR3 here is CASSPRQGAETQYF. The CDR3 bases are TGTGCCAGTAGTCCCCGACAGGGTGCAGAGACCCAGTACTTC.

The chain joins TRBV28 to TRBJ2-1; D ambiguous. V lost 6 bases to trimming and J lost 9 bases, with 12 bases between them. The CDR3 is 12 amino acids. The V gene's germline CDR1 is MDHEN and CDR2 SYDVKM. CDR3 loop: CASSSSLVEQFF. The CDR3 bases are TGTGCCAGCAGCTCGAGCCTGGTTGAGCAGTTCTTC. Looking up the rest from reference TRBV28 and TRBJ2-1 gives the full variable domain: DVKVTQSSRYLVKRTGEKVFLECVQDMDHENMFWYRQDPGLGLRLIYFSYDVKMKEKGDIPEGYSVSREKKERFSLILESASTNQTSMYLCASSSSLVEQFFGPGTRLTVL.

V and J are TRBV9 and TRBJ2-7, with 10 bases lining up with TRBD2. The CDR3 has 14 residues. Germline CDR1 SGDLS, CDR2 YYNGEE. Germline trimming cut 2 bases from V and 5 bases from J; bases unmatched to any gene: 4. The CDR3 sequence is CASSVRTSGDEQYF. CDR3 coding DNA: TGTGCCAGCAGCGTTCGGACTAGCGGCGACGAGCAGTACTTC. The entire variable domain, with the rest obtained from reference TRBV9 and TRBJ2-7, is as follows: DSGVTQTPKHLITATGQRVTLRCSPRSGDLSVYWYQQSLDQGLQFLIQYYNGEERAKGNILERFSAQQFPDLHSELNLSSLELGDSALYFCASSVRTSGDEQYFGPGTRLTVT.

This clone turned up a few times. The CDR3 region is CASSLETSGITGELFF. The CDR3 DNA follows: TGTGCCAGCAGCTTAGAGACTAGCGGGATCACCGGGGAGCTGTTTTTT. The J gene is TRBJ2-2, the V gene TRBV11-2; 11 bases are shared with TRBD2. Germline assignment: CDR1 SGHAT and CDR2 FQNNGV. J lost 4 bases, V lost 0 bases, and 1 base had no gene match. CDR3 length: 16 amino acids.

This chain connects TRBV11-2 to TRBJ2-3; D ambiguous. From germline, CDR1 is SGHAT and CDR2 FQNNGV. The CDR3 runs to 15 residues. The germline V and J ends were trimmed by 2 bases and 2 bases, with 11 bases remaining between them. The CDR3 loop reads CASSLSGHTTDTQYF. CDR3 bases: TGTGCCAGCAGCTTAAGTGGCCATACCACAGATACGCAGTATTTT.

The chain joins TRBV27 to TRBJ1-1; 9 positions match TRBD1. Germline CDR1 reads MNHEY; CDR2 reads SMNVEV (reference sequence). Trimming took 4 bases from V and 1 from J; bases not matched to a gene: 7. The CDR3 runs to 16 residues. The CDR3 sequence is CASSSRRTGANTEAFF. DNA for the CDR3: TGTGCCAGCAGTTCGCGTCGGACAGGGGCGAACACTGAAGCTTTCTTT.

For the CDR3, the DNA is TGCGCCAGCAGCTTAGGGGAAAGGACAGGGGGGTCAGAGACCCAGTACTTC. Amino acid sequence: CASSLGERTGGSETQYF. The rearrangement links TRBV5-1 to TRBJ2-5; 10 bases are shared with TRBD1. Germline V gene sequence: CDR1 SGHRS, CDR2 YFSETQ. The CDR3 has 17 amino acids. V gave up 2 bases and J gave up 4 bases; unmatched junction bases: 11.